What follows are 28 T cell receptor beta chains derived from one specimen sequenced in a study of T-cell memory formation after mild COVID-19. TCRdb analysed the 5' RACE reads with MiXCR anew, one entry per CDR3 protein. The data contain around 410,000 distinct CDR3 sequences, more than 20% of them seen just once; the ten biggest clones take up about 12%. Sequenced sample: PBMCs or a T cell subset sorted from them (not recorded which). The receptors shown here come from an adult woman who had mild COVID-19 (a few samples of this study predate the infection). Cell type and time point are not known.

CDR3 DNA sequence: TGTGCCAGCAGCGTCGGGGCGGGAGCCTACAATGAGCAGTTCTTC. Protein product: CASSVGAGAYNEQFF. The gene calls are TRBV7-6 and TRBJ2-1; 7 bases map to TRBD2. CDR3 length equals 15 residues. In germline, CDR1 is SGHVS, CDR2 FNYEAQ. Trimming at V came to 5 bases and at J to 2 bases, leaving 6 bases not matched to a gene.

J is TRBJ2-7 and V is TRBV29-1; 10 nucleotides match TRBD1. CDR3 length equals 12 residues. From germline, CDR1 is SQVTM and CDR2 ANQGSEA. The CDR3 DNA sequence: TGCAGTGCAGGGACAGGGGTACGCGAGCAGTACTTC. Its translation: CSAGTGVREQYF.

In its sample, this clonotype was seen a few times. V and J are TRBV4-2 and TRBJ2-1; D possibly corresponds to TRBD2 (6 bases). Germline values: CDR1 LGHNA, CDR2 YNFKEQ. The CDR3 consists of 16 residues. Deletions cut 0 bases from V and 6 bases from J, with 15 bases between. The CDR3 sequence: CASSQDGGDGGNEQFF. CDR3 DNA: TGTGCCAGCAGCCAAGACGGGGGTGATGGTGGCAATGAGCAGTTCTTC.

This rearrangement joins TRBV27 to TRBJ2-3, with D perhaps matching TRBD2 (5 bases). In germline, CDR1 is MNHEY, CDR2 SMNVEV (reference sequence). The CDR3 is 13 residues long. Trimming left V 6 bases short and J 1 base short, with 8 bases between. The CDR3 DNA is TGTGCCAGCAGAGGACTCCGCACAGATACGCAGTATTTT. It is translated as CASRGLRTDTQYF.

The rearrangement uses TRBV12-3 or TRBV12-4 and TRBJ1-1, with 8 positions matching TRBD1. The CDR3 has 12 amino acids. V dropped 7 bases and J dropped 11; count of bases not matched to a gene: 9. CDR3 residues: CASISRTGSAFF. The CDR3 DNA reads as TGTGCCAGCATTTCCCGGACAGGGTCGGCTTTCTTT.

This chain connects TRBV19 to TRBJ2-7, with 9 nucleotides matching TRBD1. Unmatched junction bases numbered 10, after V lost 7 bases and J lost 3 bases. CDR1 LNHDA and CDR2 SQIVND come from the germline V gene (reference sequence). The CDR3 consists of 15 residues. The CDR3 reads CASKPGTGWGYEQYF. In DNA, the CDR3 is TGTGCCAGTAAACCCGGGACAGGGTGGGGCTACGAGCAGTACTTC.

The chain uses TRBV27 and TRBJ1-1, with D unresolved. The CDR3 loop spans 11 amino acids. Between the trimmed V and J ends, which lost 5 bases and 4 bases, there was a span of 5 bases. Germline V gene data show CDR1 as MNHEY and CDR2 as SMNVEV (reference sequence). The DNA for the CDR3 is TGTGCCAGCAGTGGTTTCACTGAAGCTTTCTTT. This codes for CASSGFTEAFF.

This clonotype was found many times. The gene calls are TRBV6-5 and TRBJ2-7; TRBD1 might be the D (6 bases). Deletions cut 6 bases from V and 0 bases from J, with 12 bases between. The CDR3 consists of 14 residues. Germline V gives CDR1 MNHEY, CDR2 SVGAGI. This CDR3 is CASSSQGSSYEQYF. The CDR3 DNA is TGTGCCAGCAGCTCCCAGGGGAGCTCCTACGAGCAGTACTTC.

J is TRBJ2-4 and V is TRBV7-2; D gene ambiguous. This CDR3 is 14 amino acids long. V gave up 2 bases and J gave up 7 bases, with 12 bases separating them. Looked up from germline, CDR1 is SGHTA and CDR2 is FQGNSA. In DNA form, the CDR3 reads TGTGCCAGCAGCTTATTCGGGTTAGGGAACATTCAGTACTTC. Translation gives CASSLFGLGNIQYF.

This clonotype came up a few times. This chain uses TRBV7-9 with TRBJ2-7; D unresolved. This CDR3 comprises 16 residues. Between the trimmed V and J ends, which lost 5 bases and 0 bases, there was a span of 17 bases. The V gene's germline CDR1 is SEHNR and CDR2 FQNEAQ (reference sequence). The CDR3 bases are TGTGCCAGCAGCCCACCGGAAACAGTCCACTCCTACGAGCAGTACTTC. It is translated as CASSPPETVHSYEQYF.

The rearrangement joins TRBV7-4 to TRBJ2-3; D might be TRBD1 (5 bases). Germline CDR1 and CDR2: SGHVT and SQSDAQ. V dropped 11 bases and J dropped 4 bases, with 7 bases sitting between them. CDR3 length equals 10 residues. DNA for the CDR3: TGTGCCGGGGCGGCAGATACGCAGTATTTT. It translates to CAGAADTQYF.

The V gene is TRBV7-9, the J gene TRBJ1-1; D is unclear. From germline, CDR1 is SEHNR and CDR2 FQNEAQ (reference sequence). Trimming pared 5 bases from V and 5 bases from J, leaving 9 bases between. The CDR3 is 12 residues long. The CDR3 DNA is TGTGCCAGCAGCCCGCTCCTTACTGAAGCTTTCTTT. Protein product: CASSPLLTEAFF.

The CDR3 DNA reads as TGCAGCGTTGTTCTACCTGGACAGCCAAACACCGGGGAGCTGTTTTTT. Its protein product is CSVVLPGQPNTGELFF. The rearrangement uses TRBV29-1 and TRBJ2-2; D is possibly TRBD1 (6 bases). V shed 4 bases and J shed 2 bases, with 17 bases lying between them. The CDR3 covers 16 residues. CDR1 and CDR2 from the germline V gene are SQVTM and ANQGSEA.

This clonotype was recorded a few times. The chain uses TRBV7-2 and TRBJ2-1, with D tentatively TRBD2 (5 bases). CDR3 length equals 16 residues. Germline-derived CDR1 and CDR2 are SGHTA and FQGNSA. The V and J ends lost 4 bases and 0 bases respectively, with 13 bases between them. In DNA form, the CDR3 reads TGTGCCAGCAGCTCATTAGCGTTCCACTCCTACAATGAGCAGTTCTTC. Its translation is CASSSLAFHSYNEQFF.

In this sample, this clonotype turned up a few times. The chain recombines TRBV11-1 with TRBJ1-1; D gene unclear. The germline gives CDR1 SGHAT, CDR2 FQDESV (reference sequence). The CDR3 extends over 13 amino acids. With 5 bases removed from V and 3 bases from J, the gap between germline ends came to 10 bases. In DNA, the CDR3 is TGTGCCAGCAGCCCCGGGCGGGACACTGAAGCTTTCTTT. Protein: CASSPGRDTEAFF.

This clonotype showed up just a few times. This chain joins TRBV6-1 and TRBJ2-5; D is unclear. The germline V gene encodes CDR1 MNHNS and CDR2 SASEGT. CDR3 length: 14 residues. V lost 4 bases, J lost 1 base, and 10 bases lay in between. CDR3 protein: CASSGAEPQETQYF. In nucleotides, the CDR3 is TGTGCCAGCAGTGGGGCGGAGCCCCAAGAGACCCAGTACTTC.

This clonotype has just a few counts. The chain couples TRBV7-9 to TRBJ1-6, with D uncertain. The CDR3 spans 13 residues. The V gene's germline CDR1 is SEHNR and CDR2 FQNEAQ (reference sequence). The V end was cut by 2 bases, the J end by 7 bases, with 6 bases between. The CDR3 sequence is CASSLLTNSPLHF. The CDR3 DNA reads as TGTGCCAGCAGCTTACTGACCAATTCACCCCTCCACTTT.

This clonotype was observed a few times. The chain has TRBV29-1 and TRBJ2-7; 7 positions agree with TRBD1. V dropped 8 bases and J dropped 2; count of bases not matched to a gene: 6. Germline loops: CDR1 SQVTM, CDR2 ANQGSEA. CDR3 length: 12 residues. The CDR3 coding sequence is TGCAGCACCGCGACAGGGACCTACGAGCAGTACTTC. Protein product: CSTATGTYEQYF.

The CDR3 protein is CATSEAGTGGALGEKLFF. CDR3 DNA: TGTGCCACCAGTGAGGCCGGGACAGGGGGCGCATTGGGCGAAAAACTGTTTTTT. The chain recombines TRBV24-1 with TRBJ1-4; 12 nucleotides align to TRBD1. This CDR3 is built from 18 residues. Germline V gives CDR1 KGHDR, CDR2 SFDVKD. With 4 bases clipped from V and 8 bases from J, the junction kept 13 bases outside the gene matches.

V usage is TRBV25-1 and J usage is TRBJ1-2, with D perhaps TRBD1 (5 bases). Germline CDR1 is MGHDK and CDR2 is SYGVNS. The ends were cut back, 1 base at V and 2 bases at J, with 8 bases in the middle. CDR3 length: 14 residues. CDR3 nucleotide sequence: TGTGCCAGCAGTGAATGGGGGGGAAACTATGGCTACACCTTC. Amino acid sequence: CASSEWGGNYGYTF.

This clonotype was counted only a few times. The gene calls are TRBV29-1 and TRBJ2-7, with 9 bases aligning to TRBD1. The CDR3 contains 12 residues. The germline V gene has CDR1 SQVTM and CDR2 ANQGSEA. V gave up 7 bases and J gave up 3 bases; unmatched junction bases: 4. DNA of the CDR3: TGCAGCGCTGGGACAGGGATCTACGAGCAGTACTTC. Its protein product is CSAGTGIYEQYF.

The V and J genes are TRBV6-5 and TRBJ2-1; 7 nucleotides line up with TRBD2. Trimming at V came to 6 bases and at J to 6 bases, leaving 8 bases not matched to a gene. Germline V gives CDR1 MNHEY, CDR2 SVGAGI. The CDR3 has 14 amino acids. This CDR3 is CASRRTGGSNEQFF. CDR3 nucleotide sequence: TGTGCCAGCAGACGTACGGGGGGAAGCAATGAGCAGTTCTTC.

The chain is built from TRBV15 and TRBJ2-7; 8 bases match TRBD1. V trimming: 0 bases; J trimming: 5 bases; junction bases outside the gene matches: 6. This CDR3 region has 15 residues. CDR1 LNHNV and CDR2 YYDKDF come from the germline V gene (reference sequence). CDR3 DNA: TGTGCCACCAGCAGAGATTGGGCAGGGGGCAACGAGCAGTACTTC. Translation gives CATSRDWAGGNEQYF.

This clonotype has at least ten counts. This chain uses TRBV24-1 with TRBJ2-1, with a possible D match to TRBD2 (5 bases). The germline gives CDR1 KGHDR, CDR2 SFDVKD. This CDR3 has 13 amino acids. Trimming took 9 bases from V and 3 from J, leaving 11 bases between them. The CDR3 here is CATGSSDYNEQFF. The DNA of the CDR3 is TGTGCCACCGGGAGTAGCGACTACAATGAGCAGTTCTTC.

V and J are TRBV12-3 or TRBV12-4 and TRBJ2-7; weak D call: TRBD2 (7 bases). V was clipped by 6 bases and J by 6 bases, with 15 bases between them. The CDR3 runs to 13 residues. CDR3 bases: TGTGCCAGCAGGTCCCGGGGGGCTGGCGAGCAGTACTTC. Translating gives CASRSRGAGEQYF.

The sample holds a few counts of this clonotype. The chain joins TRBV11-3 to TRBJ1-1, with D unresolved. The CDR3 length is 14 residues. Trimming pared 1 base from V and 8 bases from J, leaving 14 bases between. In germline, CDR1 is SGHNT, CDR2 YENEEA. CDR3 amino acids: CASSLVSAYREAFF. CDR3 DNA: TGTGCCAGCAGCTTAGTCTCTGCTTATAGGGAAGCTTTCTTT.

A single count supports this clonotype. This chain joins TRBV2 and TRBJ1-3; D is unresolved. V lost 8 bases and J 0 bases, leaving 8 bases between the germline ends. The germline gives CDR1 SNHLY, CDR2 FYNNEI. There are 13 residues in the CDR3. CDR3: CASSYLSGNTIYF. The CDR3 nucleotides read TGTGCCAGCTCTTACCTCTCTGGAAACACCATATATTTT.

The chain is built from TRBV11-2 and TRBJ2-7; tentatively, D is TRBD1 (5 bases). CDR1 and CDR2 from the germline V gene are SGHAT and FQNNGV. This CDR3 is 14 amino acids long. V shed 5 bases and J shed 5 bases, with 16 bases lying between them. The CDR3 coding sequence is TGTGCCAGCAGCCCTTCCACAGGTACAGACGAGCAGTACTTC. Residues: CASSPSTGTDEQYF.